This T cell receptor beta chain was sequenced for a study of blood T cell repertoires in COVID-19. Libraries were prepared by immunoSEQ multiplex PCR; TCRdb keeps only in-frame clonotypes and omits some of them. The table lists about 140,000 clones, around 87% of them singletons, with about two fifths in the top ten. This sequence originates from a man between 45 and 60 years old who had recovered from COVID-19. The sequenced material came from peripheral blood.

In DNA form, the CDR3 reads TGTGCCAGCACCGAGGGGGCAGGGGCGGCCCACACCTTC. Translating it yields CASTEGAGAAHTF. The V gene is TRBV6-5, the J gene TRBJ1-2; 7 positions agree with TRBD1. Losses at the gene ends were 7 bases for V and 12 bases for J; bases not matched to a gene: 14. The CDR3 extends over 13 amino acids. The V gene's germline CDR1 is MNHEY and CDR2 SVGAGI.